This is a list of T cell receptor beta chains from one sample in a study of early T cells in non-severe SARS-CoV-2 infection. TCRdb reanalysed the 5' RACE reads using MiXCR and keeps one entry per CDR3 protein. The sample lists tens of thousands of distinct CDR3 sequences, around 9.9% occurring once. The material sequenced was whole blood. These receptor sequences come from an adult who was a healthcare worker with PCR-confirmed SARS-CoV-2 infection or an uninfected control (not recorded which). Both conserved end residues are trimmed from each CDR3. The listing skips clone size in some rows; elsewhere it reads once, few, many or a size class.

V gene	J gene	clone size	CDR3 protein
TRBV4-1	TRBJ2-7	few	ASSHTTRGTYEQY
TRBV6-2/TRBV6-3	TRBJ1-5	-	ATSPQGNQPQH
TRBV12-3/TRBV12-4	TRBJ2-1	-	ASSTGNEQF
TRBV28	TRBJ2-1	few	ASRSMTSGSFEQF
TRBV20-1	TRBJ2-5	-	SALIPGQFRETQY
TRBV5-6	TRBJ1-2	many	ASSFTSQGNYGYT
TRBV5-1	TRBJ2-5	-	ASSPQGAQETQY
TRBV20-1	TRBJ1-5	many	SASLVRDGQPQH
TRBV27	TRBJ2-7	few	ASSLARGPYEQY
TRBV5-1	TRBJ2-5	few	ASSLFPTGRAQETQY
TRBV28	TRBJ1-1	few	ASSPGGWNTEAF
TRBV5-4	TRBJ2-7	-	ASSLGTGTGIHEQY
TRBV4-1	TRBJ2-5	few	ASSQFRAGPQETQY
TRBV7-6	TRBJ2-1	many	ASSLGADPSPGAEQF
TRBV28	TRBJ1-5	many	ASSSNPQGGPQH
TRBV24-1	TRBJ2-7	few	ATSDFGGDEQY
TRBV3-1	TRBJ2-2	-	ASSQRTTGELF
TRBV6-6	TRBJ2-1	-	ASMLGTSGYNEQF
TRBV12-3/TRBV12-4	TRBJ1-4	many	ASRTGVAGEKLF
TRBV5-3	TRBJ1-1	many	ARSLKGTVNTEAF
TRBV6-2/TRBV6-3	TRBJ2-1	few	ASSYSYEQF
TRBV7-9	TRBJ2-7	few	ASSLDSGASYEQY
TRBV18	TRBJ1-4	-	ASSQENNEKLF
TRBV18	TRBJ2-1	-	ASSNGGDNEQF
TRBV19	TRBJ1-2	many	ASRSRYGYT
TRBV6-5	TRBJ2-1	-	ASGEAGVDEQF
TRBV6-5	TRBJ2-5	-	ASSTGLSVY
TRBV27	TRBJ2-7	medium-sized	ASPSGRDYEQY
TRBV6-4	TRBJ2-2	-	ASSSVAGDTGELF
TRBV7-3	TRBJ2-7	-	ASSLGGVSEQY
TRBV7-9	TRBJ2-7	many	ASSLSGLAGGGYEQY
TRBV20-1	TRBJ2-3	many	SARVTDTQY
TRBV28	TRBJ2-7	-	ASSLPQLAYEQY
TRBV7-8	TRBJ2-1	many	ASSSANEQF
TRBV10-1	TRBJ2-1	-	ASSDETLTGEQF
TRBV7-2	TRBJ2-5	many	ASSLGSALQETQY
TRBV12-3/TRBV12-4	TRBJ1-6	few	ASSSRGGHRSPLH
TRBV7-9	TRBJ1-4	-	ASSSRQDNEKLF
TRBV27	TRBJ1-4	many	ASSMLGAGVNEKLF
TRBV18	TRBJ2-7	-	ASSLGAPVYEQY
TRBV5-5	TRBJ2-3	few	ASSLAGNSDTQY
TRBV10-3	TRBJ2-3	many	AISGQGPRPDTQY
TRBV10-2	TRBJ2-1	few	ASSPSPSYNEQF
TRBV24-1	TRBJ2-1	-	ATSDARTSGRLDEQF
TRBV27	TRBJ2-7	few	ASSTGGPYEQY